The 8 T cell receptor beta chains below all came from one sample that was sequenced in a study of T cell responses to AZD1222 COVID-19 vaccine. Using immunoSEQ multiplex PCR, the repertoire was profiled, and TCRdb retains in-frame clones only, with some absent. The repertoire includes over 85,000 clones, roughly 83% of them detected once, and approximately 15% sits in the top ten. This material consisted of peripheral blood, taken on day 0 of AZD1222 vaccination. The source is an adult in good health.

The CDR3, as DNA: TGTGCCAGCAGCGTAGCGGGGGAAGCCGGTGAAGCTTTCTTT. Protein: CASSVAGEAGEAFF. This chain joins TRBV9 and TRBJ1-1; D might be TRBD1 (5 bases). CDR3 length: 14 residues. In germline, CDR1 is SGDLS, CDR2 YYNGEE. V shed 0 bases and J shed 7 bases, with 13 bases lying between them. The entire variable domain, with the rest obtained from reference TRBV9 and TRBJ1-1, is as follows: DSGVTQTPKHLITATGQRVTLRCSPRSGDLSVYWYQQSLDQGLQFLIQYYNGEERAKGNILERFSAQQFPDLHSELNLSSLELGDSALYFCASSVAGEAGEAFFGQGTRLTVV.

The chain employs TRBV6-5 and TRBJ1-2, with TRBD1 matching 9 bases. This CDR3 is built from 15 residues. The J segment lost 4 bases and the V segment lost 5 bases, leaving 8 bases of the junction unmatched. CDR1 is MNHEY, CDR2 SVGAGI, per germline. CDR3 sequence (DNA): TGTGCCAGCAGTAAACAGGGGGCGCAGATCTATGGCTACACCTTC. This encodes CASSKQGAQIYGYTF.

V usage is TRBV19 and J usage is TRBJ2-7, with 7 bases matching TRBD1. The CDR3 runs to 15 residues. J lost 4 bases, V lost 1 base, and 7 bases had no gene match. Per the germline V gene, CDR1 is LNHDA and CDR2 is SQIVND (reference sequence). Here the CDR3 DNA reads TGTGCCAGTAGTATAGGTAAGGGACAGCCATACGAGCAGTACTTC. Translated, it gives CASSIGKGQPYEQYF.

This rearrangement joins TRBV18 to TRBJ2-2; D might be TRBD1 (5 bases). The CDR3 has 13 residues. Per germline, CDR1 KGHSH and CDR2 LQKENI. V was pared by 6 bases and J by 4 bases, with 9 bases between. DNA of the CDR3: TGTGCCAGCTCCTACGACAGCACCGGGGAGCTGTTTTTT. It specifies CASSYDSTGELFF.

For the CDR3, the DNA is TGCGCCAGCAGCTCCCAAGGGGTGACTGAAGCTTTCTTT. This codes for CASSSQGVTEAFF. This rearrangement joins TRBV5-1 to TRBJ1-1, with D perhaps TRBD1 (5 bases). Germline V gives CDR1 SGHRS, CDR2 YFSETQ. The CDR3 loop spans 13 amino acids. Trimming stripped 3 bases from V and 5 bases from J, with 11 bases between.

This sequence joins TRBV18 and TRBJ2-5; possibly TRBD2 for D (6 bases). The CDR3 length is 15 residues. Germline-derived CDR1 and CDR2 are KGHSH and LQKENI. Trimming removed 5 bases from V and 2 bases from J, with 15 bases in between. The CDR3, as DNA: TGTGCCAGCTCAACGACTAGTCCGCCTCAAGAGACCCAGTACTTC. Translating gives CASSTTSPPQETQYF.

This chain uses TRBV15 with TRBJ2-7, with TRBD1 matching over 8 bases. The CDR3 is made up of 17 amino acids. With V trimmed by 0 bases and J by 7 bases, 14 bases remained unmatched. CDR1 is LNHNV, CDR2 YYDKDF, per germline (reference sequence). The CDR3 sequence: CATSRDRSRRGRGEQYF. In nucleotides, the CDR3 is TGTGCCACCAGCAGAGATCGGTCCCGCAGGGGGCGCGGGGAGCAGTACTTC.

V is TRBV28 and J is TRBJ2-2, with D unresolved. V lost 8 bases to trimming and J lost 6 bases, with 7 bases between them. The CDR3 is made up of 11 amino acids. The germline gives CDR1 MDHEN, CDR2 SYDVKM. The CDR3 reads CASLKAGELFF. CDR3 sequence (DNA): TGTGCCAGCCTTAAGGCCGGGGAGCTGTTTTTT.